The rows below give T cell receptor beta chains drawn from one sample of a study of cytomegalovirus exposure and HLA in healthy donors. TCRdb's table, derived via immunoSEQ multiplex PCR, lists solely in-frame clones and lacks some. Recorded for this sample: 20,000 to 25,000 clones. Specimen: PBMCs. These TCRs come from a male donor in good health and CMV-seropositive. Both conserved end residues are part of each CDR3. Each record gives: J gene, V gene, clone size, D gene, CDR3 protein, CDR3 DNA. A D gene is named only where the DNA matches it firmly. Some rows have no size entry. The others give once, few or many, or a class for an expanded clone.

TRBJ1-1	TRBV6-5	.	.	CASRIGKGRTEAFF	TGTGCCAGCAGAATCGGGAAAGGGAGGACTGAAGCTTTCTTT
TRBJ2-7	TRBV19	.	.	CASHSSGGATEQYF	TGTGCCAGTCACTCGTCGGGCGGGGCAACCGAGCAGTACTTC
TRBJ2-7	TRBV27	.	TRBD2	CASKGGFELGEQYF	TGTGCCAGCAAGGGAGGGTTTGAGCTAGGCGAGCAGTACTTC
TRBJ2-7	TRBV7-6	.	TRBD2	CASSSSGSYEQYF	TGTGCCAGCAGTTCTAGCGGGAGCTACGAGCAGTACTTC
TRBJ1-2	TRBV6-6	.	TRBD1	CASDSGGRSGYTF	TGTGCCAGCGATTCAGGGGGTCGCAGTGGCTACACCTTC
TRBJ1-1	TRBV30	.	.	CATQAVISEAFF	TGTGCCACCCAGGCAGTTATCTCCGAAGCTTTCTTT
TRBJ2-3	TRBV27	.	.	CASTPQGLTDTQYF	TGTGCCAGCACCCCTCAGGGTTTAACAGATACGCAGTATTTT
TRBJ1-1	TRBV6-5	.	.	CATRVAGNTEAFF	TGTGCCACCCGGGTGGCCGGGAACACTGAAGCTTTCTTT
TRBJ1-1	TRBV6-5	.	TRBD1	CASSYGQGHTEAFF	TGTGCCAGCAGTTACGGACAGGGACACACTGAAGCTTTCTTT
TRBJ2-7	TRBV18	.	TRBD1	CASSPGQTYEQYF	TGTGCCAGCTCACCGGGACAGACCTACGAGCAGTACTTC
TRBJ1-2	TRBV11-2	.	.	CASSSSTVGGYGYTF	TGTGCCAGCAGCTCATCGACCGTAGGGGGCTATGGCTACACCTTC
TRBJ2-7	TRBV7-9	.	.	CASSLVRQPYEQYF	TGTGCCAGCAGCTTAGTTCGACAACCTTACGAGCAGTACTTC
TRBJ1-2	TRBV6-6	.	TRBD1	CASSNGQGGDGYTF	TGTGCCAGCAGTAATGGACAGGGCGGGGACGGCTACACCTTC
TRBJ1-2	TRBV28	.	.	CASSFQSAGGYTF	TGTGCCAGCAGTTTTCAATCGGCGGGTGGCTACACCTTC
TRBJ1-2	TRBV6-5	.	TRBD1	CASSMTGADYGYTF	TGTGCCAGCAGTATGACAGGGGCTGACTATGGCTACACCTTC
TRBJ2-7	TRBV15	.	TRBD2	CATSRERGSAYEQYF	TGTGCCACCAGCAGAGAGCGGGGGAGCGCCTACGAGCAGTACTTC
TRBJ1-2	TRBV27	.	.	CASRFGGANGYTF	TGTGCCAGCCGCTTCGGGGGGGCGAATGGCTACACCTTC
TRBJ1-1	TRBV18	.	.	CASSPLQDLNTEAFF	TGTGCCAGCTCACCACTACAGGATCTGAACACTGAAGCTTTCTTT
TRBJ2-6	TRBV7-3	.	.	CASSLQGLSGANVLTF	TGTGCCAGCAGCCTTCAGGGTCTCTCTGGGGCCAACGTCCTGACTTTC
TRBJ1-1	TRBV18	.	.	CASSPLPLGAEAFF	TGTGCCAGCTCACCACTACCCCTAGGTGCTGAAGCTTTCTTT
TRBJ2-5	TRBV11-2	.	TRBD1	CASRLGTGGSAETQYF	TGTGCCAGCAGACTCGGGACAGGCGGTTCAGCGGAGACCCAGTACTTC
TRBJ1-4	TRBV4-3	.	TRBD1	CASSQDLGAGQTEKLFF	TGCGCCAGCAGCCAAGATCTTGGGGCGGGACAGACTGAAAAACTGTTTTTT
TRBJ1-1	TRBV6-5	.	.	CASSYQRETAFF	TGTGCCAGCAGTTACCAAAGGGAGACGGCTTTCTTT
TRBJ1-1	TRBV7-6	.	.	CASSLGGSEAFF	TGTGCCAGCAGCTTAGGCGGCTCTGAAGCTTTCTTT
TRBJ1-5	TRBV30	.	.	CAWSTQGDQPQHF	TGTGCCTGGAGTACGCAGGGCGATCAGCCCCAGCATTTT
TRBJ2-7	TRBV9	.	.	CASSPGGGKEYEQYF	TGTGCCAGCAGCCCCGGGGGTGGTAAAGAATACGAGCAGTACTTC
TRBJ2-1	TRBV6-5	.	TRBD1	CASSYEGASSYNEQFF	TGTGCCAGCAGTTACGAGGGGGCGAGCTCCTACAATGAGCAGTTCTTC
TRBJ2-5	TRBV18	.	TRBD2	CASSLAGGAETQYF	TGTGCCAGCTCATTAGCGGGAGGAGCAGAGACCCAGTACTTC
TRBJ1-2	TRBV4-3	.	.	CASSQDGAGVYYGYTF	TGCGCCAGCAGCCAAGATGGGGCAGGGGTCTACTATGGCTACACCTTC
TRBJ2-5	TRBV10-3	.	.	CASGQEETQYF	TGTGCCTCAGGACAAGAAGAGACCCAGTACTTC
TRBJ2-3	TRBV4-1	.	.	CASSQELGGGRDTQYF	TGCGCCAGCAGCCAAGAGCTAGGGGGGGGCAGAGATACGCAGTATTTT
TRBJ2-1	TRBV7-9	medium-sized	.	CASSLGGELVDEQFF	TGTGCCAGCAGCTTAGGCGGGGAGCTTGTGGATGAGCAGTTCTTC
TRBJ1-1	TRBV5-4	.	TRBD1	CASSRRTGADTEAFF	TGTGCCAGCAGCCGACGGACAGGCGCGGACACTGAAGCTTTCTTT
TRBJ1-4	TRBV4-1	.	TRBD1	CASSHYRDRDEKLFF	TGCGCCAGCAGCCACTACCGGGACAGGGATGAAAAACTGTTTTTT
TRBJ2-3	TRBV5-1	.	TRBD2	CASSLLAGVVDTQYF	TGCGCCAGCAGCTTGCTAGCGGGGGTCGTAGATACGCAGTATTTT
TRBJ2-7	TRBV6-6	.	TRBD1	CASKLTGTASNEQYF	TGTGCCAGCAAACTGACCGGGACAGCCTCAAACGAGCAGTACTTC
TRBJ2-5	TRBV18	.	.	CASSPPTGETQYF	TGTGCCAGCTCACCACCGACGGGGGAGACCCAGTACTTC
TRBJ2-1	TRBV7-9	.	.	CASSFSLTGTPYNEQFF	TGTGCCAGCAGCTTCTCCTTGACAGGGACTCCCTACAATGAGCAGTTCTTC
TRBJ1-1	TRBV30	.	TRBD1	CAARGWGVNTEAFF	TGTGCCGCCAGGGGGTGGGGGGTTAACACTGAAGCTTTCTTT
TRBJ2-7	TRBV4-2	.	.	CASSQVGPASYEQYF	TGTGCCAGCAGCCAAGTTGGGCCAGCAAGCTACGAGCAGTACTTC
TRBJ2-2	TRBV5-4	.	TRBD1	CASSSPGQGEPGELFF	TGTGCCAGCAGTTCACCGGGACAGGGTGAACCCGGGGAGCTGTTTTTT
TRBJ1-6	TRBV7-3	.	.	CASSAPGTQRALHF	TGTGCCAGCAGCGCCCCGGGAACCCAGCGGGCCCTCCACTTT
TRBJ2-1	TRBV9	.	.	CASSVGGSSDNEQFF	TGTGCCAGCAGCGTAGGAGGGAGTTCCGACAATGAGCAGTTCTTC
TRBJ1-1	TRBV30	.	.	CARSEGVNTEAFF	TGTGCCCGATCTGAGGGGGTAAACACTGAAGCTTTCTTT
TRBJ1-1	TRBV6-5	.	.	CASTGQMNTEAFF	TGTGCCAGCACTGGACAGATGAACACTGAAGCTTTCTTT
TRBJ2-7	TRBV28	.	.	CASRQQSYEQYF	TGTGCCAGCAGACAACAGAGCTACGAGCAGTACTTC
TRBJ1-2	TRBV28	.	.	CASSSHRESYGYTF	TGTGCCAGCAGTTCCCACAGGGAGAGCTATGGCTACACCTTC
TRBJ2-2	TRBV5-4	.	TRBD1	CASSPGQGGTGELFF	TGTGCCAGCAGCCCTGGACAGGGAGGCACCGGGGAGCTGTTTTTT
TRBJ2-2	TRBV28	.	TRBD2	CASRFRNKAGSAGELFF	TGTGCCAGCAGATTTCGAAATAAAGCGGGATCGGCCGGGGAGCTGTTTTTT
TRBJ1-2	TRBV18	.	.	CASSPTGSNYGYTF	TGTGCCAGCTCACCGACAGGATCTAACTATGGCTACACCTTC
TRBJ2-5	TRBV9	.	TRBD1	CASSVTGEETQYF	TGTGCCAGCAGCGTAACAGGGGAAGAGACCCAGTACTTC